The entry below describes one TCR beta chain. Its antigen is still unknown. The data belong to a study of radiation and T cells in renal cell carcinoma. Findings and limits, study-wide: From baseline, blood top tumor clonotypes peaked at 2 weeks post-radiation. Pretreatment tumor biopsies were lacking, so baseline clonotypes are unknown.

Indicated time point: blood 2 weeks post-SBRT. Specified treatment: 15 Gy SBRT to primary tumor, nephrectomy 4 weeks later. Sequencing used immunoSEQ multiplex PCR; TCRdb keeps in-frame clones, though not all of them. The sample consists of under 150,000 clones, roughly four fifths of them appearing once. The input for sequencing was blood, taken from a patient whose treatment included radiotherapy and nephrectomy. This sequence originates from a woman aged 55-69 years with renal cell carcinoma.

The CDR3 is CASSPPTSGNSYNEQFF. In DNA form, the CDR3 reads TGTGCCAGCTCACCACCGACTAGCGGGAACTCCTACAATGAGCAGTTCTTC. The chain recombines TRBV18 with TRBJ2-1; 11 nucleotides agree with TRBD2. Trimming at V came to 0 bases and at J to 0 bases, leaving 1 base not matched to a gene. The CDR3 runs to 17 residues. The germline CDR1 and CDR2 sequences are KGHSH and LQKENI.